The 16 T cell receptor beta chains below were found in one sample sequenced in a study of T cell repertoires in cytomegalovirus infection. TCRdb reanalysed the reads using MiXCR and keeps one entry per CDR3 protein. The table records about 300,000 distinct CDR3 sequences, around 9.6% of them present only once. Material: PBMCs. All receptors derive from a human donor in good health (CMV status not recorded). Some clones in this sample may be carry-over from other donors' samples.

In this sample, this clonotype turned up many times. This chain connects TRBV19 to TRBJ2-3; D gene unclear. This CDR3 has 13 amino acids. Germline assignment: CDR1 LNHDA and CDR2 SQIVND (reference sequence). Trimming pared 3 bases from V and 3 bases from J, leaving 7 bases between. DNA for the CDR3: TGTGCCAGTAGTATTATAGCAACAGATACGCAGTATTTT. Translating it yields CASSIIATDTQYF.

This clonotype was recorded many times. The genes are TRBV4-1 and TRBJ2-2; tentatively, D is TRBD1 (5 bases). Germline-derived CDR1 and CDR2 are MGHRA and YSYEKL. There are 15 residues in the CDR3. V gave up 0 bases and J gave up 4 bases, with 9 bases separating them. The CDR3 here is CASSQDRTGTGELFF. CDR3 DNA sequence: TGCGCCAGCAGCCAAGATCGTACAGGCACCGGGGAGCTGTTTTTT.

This clonotype has at least ten counts. The chain links TRBV5-6 to TRBJ1-1, with TRBD1 matching 9 bases. There are 17 residues in the CDR3. With V trimmed by 5 bases and J by 2 bases, 13 bases remained unmatched. In germline, CDR1 is SGHDT, CDR2 YYEEEE. DNA of the CDR3: TGTGCCAGCAGGCCCTCCGGGACAGGGACTTTTAACACTGAAGCTTTCTTT. It encodes CASRPSGTGTFNTEAFF.

There are many counts of this clonotype. This chain uses TRBV7-2 with TRBJ2-3; TRBD2 aligns across 14 bases. CDR1 is SGHTA and CDR2 is FQGNSA in the germline V gene. With V trimmed by 5 bases and J by 10 bases, 5 bases remained unmatched. The CDR3 extends over 14 amino acids. CDR3 bases: TGTGCCAGCAGCACCGGACTAGCGGGGGGCCCGCAGTATTTT. Its protein is CASSTGLAGGPQYF.

Ten or more counts support this clonotype. The V gene is TRBV20-1, the J gene TRBJ2-3, with D possibly TRBD2 on 7 matching bases. Germline V CDR1 and CDR2: DFQATT, SNEGSKA (reference sequence). V lost 1 base and J lost 2, with 13 bases in between. The CDR3 length is 15 residues. CDR3 sequence reads: CSARGPGGLTDTQYF. CDR3 DNA: TGCAGTGCTAGAGGTCCGGGGGGCCTCACAGATACGCAGTATTTT.

This clonotype was recorded at least ten times. The V gene is TRBV4-3, the J gene TRBJ2-1; no clear D. Trimming shortened V by 1 base and J by 8 bases, and 9 bases separated the two germline ends. The germline gives CDR1 LGHNA, CDR2 YSLEER. The CDR3 contains 13 residues. CDR3 loop: CASSQGFGYEQFF. The CDR3 DNA reads TGCGCCAGCAGCCAAGGTTTCGGGTATGAGCAGTTCTTC.

The table lists this clonotype with many counts. The chain joins TRBV6-1 to TRBJ1-1; D call uncertain. V gave up 0 bases and J gave up 0 bases, with 8 bases separating them. CDR3 length equals 15 residues. The germline V gene encodes CDR1 MNHNS and CDR2 SASEGT. DNA of the CDR3: TGTGCCAGCAGTGAAGCAGACACCATGAACACTGAAGCTTTCTTT. It translates to CASSEADTMNTEAFF.

This clonotype was counted ten times or more. This rearrangement joins TRBV6-5 to TRBJ2-2; D is possibly TRBD1 or TRBD2 (5 bases each). Between the trimmed V and J ends, which lost 6 bases and 7 bases, there was a span of 18 bases. Germline CDR1 is MNHEY and CDR2 is SVGAGI. The CDR3 runs 15 residues. The CDR3 DNA reads as TGTGCCAGCAGGACCGGGACCAGCAGTGGCGGGGAGCTGTTTTTT. Translation: CASRTGTSSGGELFF.

This clonotype has more than one count but fewer than ten. J is TRBJ2-1 and V is TRBV2, with 8 bases fitting TRBD2. The trim removed 7 bases at V and 9 bases at J, leaving 8 bases unmatched. The CDR3 loop spans 13 amino acids. Germline V gene data show CDR1 as SNHLY and CDR2 as FYNNEI. Here the CDR3 DNA reads TGTGCCAGCATTGAGGGCGGGGGGACTGAGCAGTTCTTC. Residues: CASIEGGGTEQFF.

This clonotype was counted ten times or more. The chain combines TRBV6-5 with TRBJ2-7; possible D gene TRBD1, 5 bases. The CDR3 is made up of 14 amino acids. The V end lost 2 bases, the J end lost 2 bases, and 10 bases lay between the germline ends. In germline, CDR1 is MNHEY, CDR2 SVGAGI. CDR3 DNA: TGTGCCAGCAGTTACCCACAGGTACCCTACGAGCAGTACTTC. Amino acid sequence: CASSYPQVPYEQYF.

Only a few counts were recorded for this clonotype. Being one base from a much bigger clone, this may be a read error. This chain uses TRBV7-9 with TRBJ2-7; possible D gene TRBD1, 6 bases. This CDR3 contains 12 residues. V was trimmed by 5 bases and J by 4 bases, leaving 9 bases between them. CDR1 and CDR2 from the germline V gene are SEHNR and FQNEAQ (reference sequence). CDR3 amino acids: CASSTQGYEQYF. CDR3 nucleotide sequence: TGTGCCAGCAGCACACAGGGATACGAGCAGTACTTC.

This rearrangement joins TRBV18 to TRBJ1-6; tentatively, D is TRBD1 (6 bases). V shed 6 bases and J shed 7 bases, with 16 bases lying between them. This CDR3 region has 15 residues. In germline, CDR1 is KGHSH, CDR2 LQKENI. The CDR3 region is CASSLQEGGNSPLHF. CDR3 coding DNA: TGTGCCAGCTCCCTTCAGGAGGGGGGGAATTCACCCCTCCACTTT.

At least ten counts were recorded for this clonotype. The chain couples TRBV29-1 to TRBJ1-2; D not certain. This CDR3 region has 14 residues. Germline CDR1 SQVTM, CDR2 ANQGSEA. Trimming removed 7 bases from V and 4 bases from J, with 19 bases in between. DNA of the CDR3: TGCAGCGCCTCAGACGGCTTTTCGGCCTATGGCTACACCTTC. Its protein product is CSASDGFSAYGYTF.

The V and J genes are TRBV7-6 and TRBJ2-7; 12 bases are a match to TRBD2. Per the germline V gene, CDR1 is SGHVS and CDR2 is FNYEAQ. The V and J ends lost 2 bases and 1 base, in that order; junction bases with no gene match: 12. CDR3 size: 19 residues. In DNA form, the CDR3 reads TGTGCCAGCAGCTTATGCGGACTAGCGGGAATTTGCGGGTCCTACGAGCAGTACTTC. Translated, it gives CASSLCGLAGICGSYEQYF. Full variable domain (rest looked up from reference TRBV7-6 and TRBJ2-7): GAGVSQSPRYKVTKRGQDVALRCDPISGHVSLYWYRQALGQGPEFLTYFNYEAQQDKSGLPNDRFSAERPEGSISTLTIQRTEQRDSAMYRCASSLCGLAGICGSYEQYFGPGTRLTVT.

This clonotype was observed at least ten times. The rearrangement links TRBV7-9 to TRBJ2-7; 7 positions match TRBD1. V trimming: 5 bases; J trimming: 6 bases; junction bases outside the gene matches: 7. The CDR3 loop spans 13 amino acids. The germline V gene encodes CDR1 SEHNR and CDR2 FQNEAQ (reference sequence). The CDR3 bases are TGTGCCAGCAGCGCCCAGACAGGGAGCGAGCAGTACTTC. Its translation is CASSAQTGSEQYF.

Many counts were recorded for this clonotype. This chain uses TRBV18 with TRBJ2-7; D perhaps matches TRBD2 (6 bases). Germline values: CDR1 KGHSH, CDR2 LQKENI. CDR3 length: 12 amino acids. V lost 6 bases, J lost 4 bases, and 10 bases lay in between. CDR3 amino acids: CASSPGGYEQYV. CDR3 coding DNA: TGTGCCAGCTCCCCCGGGGGTTACGAGCAGTACGTC.